The 12 T cell receptor beta chains in this list originate from one sample, sequenced in a study of cytomegalovirus exposure and HLA in healthy donors. PCR used 60 Vbeta primers and 13 Jbeta primers. Sequencing was performed with immunoSEQ multiplex PCR; in TCRdb, only in-frame clones are kept and a portion is missing. The sample carries about 260,000 clones, roughly 86% recorded once. Sample: PBMCs. The receptors were sampled from a woman in her thirties or forties in good health and CMV-seropositive.

Turning to this clone: The junction departs from the called germline gene at one end, perhaps through a read error. The V call is TRBV7-9, the J call TRBJ2-4; TRBD1 agrees at 8 bases. CDR1 SEHNR and CDR2 FQNEAQ come from the germline V gene (reference sequence). This CDR3 region has 16 residues. Here the CDR3 reads CASSEPRTGPKNIQYF. DNA of the CDR3: TGTGCCAGCAGCGAACCGCGGACAGGGCCCAAAAATATTCAGTACTTC. Combining the CDR3 with reference TRBV7-9 and TRBJ2-4 gives the whole variable domain DTGVSQNPRHKITKRGQNVTFRCDPISEHNRLYWYRQTLGQGPEFLTYFQNEAQLEKSRLLSDRFSAERPKGSFSTLEIQRTEQGDSAMYLCASSEPRTGPKNIQYFGAGTRLSVL.

V and J are TRBV28 and TRBJ2-5, with TRBD2 matching over 14 bases. Germline V gene data show CDR1 as MDHEN and CDR2 as SYDVKM. The V and J ends lost 5 bases and 5 bases, in that order; junction bases with no gene match: 7. This CDR3 is 16 amino acids long. The CDR3 region is CASSLGTSGSLETQYF. The CDR3 coding sequence is TGTGCCAGCAGTCTAGGGACTAGCGGGAGTCTCGAGACCCAGTACTTC.

This clone appeared a few times. V is TRBV27 and J is TRBJ1-2, with a possible D match to TRBD1 (6 bases). Germline V lookup: CDR1 MNHEY, CDR2 SMNVEV (reference sequence). The CDR3 is 13 residues long. V was trimmed by 6 bases and J by 6 bases, leaving 14 bases between them. CDR3 sequence (DNA): TGTGCCAGCAGGGGCGGGGGCCTGGATGGCTACACCTTC. It encodes CASRGGGLDGYTF.

The CDR3 region is CASSRAGTNYEQYF. Written as DNA, the CDR3 is TGTGCCAGCAGCCGGGCGGGGACTAACTACGAGCAGTACTTC. J is TRBJ2-7 and V is TRBV6-5, with 7 positions matching TRBD2. There are 14 residues in the CDR3. CDR1 and CDR2 (germline): MNHEY, SVGAGI. Germline trimming cut 6 bases from V and 3 bases from J; bases unmatched to any gene: 8.

CDR3 sequence (DNA): TGTGCCAGCAGTTTCGGGTCCTACGAGCAGTACTTC. This encodes CASSFGSYEQYF. This chain uses TRBV28 with TRBJ2-7; D remains unclear. Germline CDR1 and CDR2: MDHEN and SYDVKM. V lost 3 bases to trimming and J lost 1 base, with 4 bases between them. There are 12 residues in the CDR3.

The rearrangement uses TRBV29-1 and TRBJ2-1; 9 nucleotides align to TRBD2. Germline V CDR1 and CDR2: SQVTM, ANQGSEA. The CDR3 is 15 amino acids. The ends lost 4 bases at V and 1 base at J; junction bases unmatched: 5. In DNA form, the CDR3 reads TGCAGCGTTGTTAGCGGGAGTAGTTCCTACAATGAGCAGTTCTTC. It encodes CSVVSGSSSYNEQFF.

This clone was observed a few times. The chain uses TRBV28 and TRBJ2-7; 8 bases are a match to TRBD1. From germline, CDR1 is MDHEN and CDR2 SYDVKM. Trimming took 6 bases from V and 3 from J; bases not matched to a gene: 10. This CDR3 contains 15 residues. CDR3: CASSIARTGSYEQYF. The CDR3 region has the DNA TGTGCCAGCAGCATCGCCCGGACAGGGAGCTACGAGCAGTACTTC.

To note about this clone: Its ends do not fully match the called genes, so a read error is possible. The chain combines TRBV7-7 with TRBJ2-5; TRBD1 might be the D (6 bases). This CDR3 region has 13 residues. Looked up from germline, CDR1 is SSHAT and CDR2 is FNYEAQ (reference sequence). CDR3 DNA: TGTGCTAGCAGCCTAGGGACACAAGAGACCCAGTACTTC. Protein product: CASSLGTQETQYF.

This clone has a single count. The chain carries TRBV5-6 and TRBJ2-1, with D possibly TRBD2 on 6 matching bases. V shed 5 bases and J shed 1 base, with 19 bases lying between them. Germline values: CDR1 SGHDT, CDR2 YYEEEE. The CDR3 sequence is 17 residues long. CDR3 region: CASRPRGTSYSYNEQFF. The DNA for the CDR3 is TGTGCCAGCAGACCCCGCGGGACCAGTTATTCCTACAATGAGCAGTTCTTC.

The chain is built from TRBV18 and TRBJ1-3; D gene ambiguous. The V and J ends lost 3 bases and 7 bases respectively, with 7 bases between them. Germline CDR1 is KGHSH and CDR2 is LQKENI. The CDR3 has 12 residues. The CDR3 sequence is CASSPLGNTIYF. The DNA for the CDR3 is TGTGCCAGCTCACCCCTCGGGAACACCATATATTTT.

The chain carries TRBV19 and TRBJ2-2; D may be TRBD1 (6 bases). Between the trimmed V and J ends, which lost 4 bases and 2 bases, there was a span of 11 bases. From germline, CDR1 is LNHDA and CDR2 SQIVND (reference sequence). The CDR3 covers 15 residues. The CDR3 region has the DNA TGTGCCAGTAGTACCCGGGACACTAACACCGGGGAGCTGTTTTTT. This translates into CASSTRDTNTGELFF.

The CDR3 DNA follows: TGCGCCAGCAGCTTGGACGGCGGGATGGATCTCGGGAATGAGCAGTTCTTC. This gives the protein CASSLDGGMDLGNEQFF. V is TRBV5-1 and J is TRBJ2-1, with a weak D call TRBD2 (6 bases). CDR3 length equals 17 residues. Germline V CDR1 and CDR2: SGHRS, YFSETQ. The V gene lost 0 bases and the J gene lost 7 bases, with 20 bases spanning the gap.